What follows describes a single TCR beta chain. The authors extracted at least 5 micrograms of total RNA per sample. Next came a second PCR, run for about 6 to 12 cycles, which used a sample-barcoded 5' primer along with a J-beta primer mix. TCRdb analysed the 5' RACE reads with MiXCR anew, one entry per CDR3 protein. The table includes approximately 850,000 distinct CDR3 sequences, about 62% detected once. This entry is derived from a study of blood T cells in healthy people across ages. Germline CDR1 MNHEY, CDR2 SVGAGI. The V end was cut by 6 bases, the J end by 4 bases, with 18 bases between. The CDR3 consists of 15 residues.

This clonotype originated in a man between 25 and 39 years old in good health. The sample consisted of blood. The chain carries TRBV6-5 and TRBJ1-2; D is unclear. Here the CDR3 reads CASRNLKSPPYGYTF. CDR3 nucleotides: TGTGCCAGCAGGAACCTCAAGTCGCCGCCCTATGGCTACACCTTC.